This entry lists 22 T cell receptor beta chains sequenced from one sample in a study of blood T cell repertoires in COVID-19. Here immunoSEQ multiplex PCR was the method, and the copy in TCRdb shows in-frame clones only, minus some. The sample holds some 240,000 clones; 65% to 85% are singletons and the top ten take more than 3%. Sequenced: PBMCs or T cells enriched from blood (not recorded which). These receptors were obtained from a man in his fifties who had recovered from COVID-19.

This chain joins TRBV6-2 or TRBV6-3 and TRBJ2-7; 10 bases are shared with TRBD2. The CDR3 extends over 15 amino acids. The V and J ends lost 0 bases and 3 bases, in that order; junction bases with no gene match: 2. Germline V CDR1 and CDR2: MNHEY, SVGEGT. The CDR3 bases are TGTGCCAGCAGTTACTCGAGGACTAGCGGCTACGAGCAGTACTTC. Protein product: CASSYSRTSGYEQYF.

The table lists this clone with a few counts. V usage is TRBV12-3 or TRBV12-4 and J usage is TRBJ1-1; D remains ambiguous. The CDR3 length is 13 residues. V was trimmed by 4 bases and J by 4 bases, leaving 10 bases between them. The CDR3 nucleotides read TGTGCCAGCAGTTCACCAGGCTCCACTGAAGCTTTCTTT. This sequence encodes CASSSPGSTEAFF.

In its sample, this clone was seen a few times. The chain recombines TRBV7-3 with TRBJ2-1; 8 bases align to TRBD1. The CDR3 contains 15 residues. The V segment lost 3 bases and the J segment 10 bases; nucleotides outside the gene matches: 11. Germline CDR1 is SGHTA and CDR2 is FQGTGA. CDR3 region: CASSFGTGPYDEQFF. CDR3 sequence (DNA): TGTGCCAGCAGCTTCGGGACAGGACCCTACGACGAGCAGTTCTTC.

This clone was recorded a few times. The chain couples TRBV14 to TRBJ1-4; weak D call: TRBD1 (6 bases). There are 16 residues in the CDR3. Trimming took off 3 bases at V and 4 bases at J, with 15 bases between the two ends. CDR1 and CDR2 (germline): SGHDN, FVKESK. CDR3 in DNA: TGTGCCAGCAGCCACCGCAAACAGGGTTTTAATGAAAAACTGTTTTTT. Its protein product is CASSHRKQGFNEKLFF.

V usage is TRBV7-9 and J usage is TRBJ2-2; D is ambiguous. Deletions cut 1 base from V and 6 bases from J, with 9 bases between. Germline V gene sequence: CDR1 SEHNR, CDR2 FQNEAQ (reference sequence). The CDR3 runs to 14 residues. This chain's CDR3 is CASSLEWASGELFF. The CDR3 DNA is TGTGCCAGCAGCTTAGAATGGGCCTCCGGGGAGCTGTTTTTT.

The V and J genes are TRBV24-1 and TRBJ2-5; the match to TRBD2 covers 8 bases. V dropped 3 bases and J dropped 5; count of bases not matched to a gene: 4. The CDR3 extends over 14 amino acids. Germline values: CDR1 KGHDR, CDR2 SFDVKD. The CDR3 DNA follows: TGTGCCACCAGTGATGGACGGGAGGGCGAGACCCAGTACTTC. Protein product: CATSDGREGETQYF.

Only one count was recorded for this clone. The chain combines TRBV7-2 with TRBJ2-7; weak D call: TRBD1 (6 bases). Germline V CDR1 and CDR2: SGHTA, FQGNSA. The CDR3 has 12 amino acids. The ends were cut back, 4 bases at V and 5 bases at J, with 9 bases in the middle. CDR3: CASSSDRNEQYF. The CDR3 DNA reads as TGTGCCAGCAGCTCCGACAGGAACGAGCAGTACTTC.

This chain links TRBV5-1 with TRBJ2-3; D is ambiguous. There are 14 residues in the CDR3. In germline, CDR1 is SGHRS, CDR2 YFSETQ. With 4 bases removed from V and 3 bases from J, the gap between germline ends came to 12 bases. The DNA of the CDR3 is TGCGCCAGCAGCGGTCAGGTATCGACAGATACGCAGTATTTT. Its protein is CASSGQVSTDTQYF.

The V gene is TRBV28, the J gene TRBJ2-7; TRBD2 matches at 8 bases. Germline V gene lookup returns CDR1 MDHEN and CDR2 SYDVKM. This CDR3 contains 18 residues. V lost 7 bases to trimming and J lost 7 bases; unmatched junction nucleotides: 24. The CDR3 region is CASTNHRSGGGRRGEQYF. CDR3 in DNA: TGTGCCAGCACTAATCACAGAAGCGGGGGTGGCCGAAGGGGAGAGCAGTACTTC.

V is TRBV15 and J is TRBJ2-7; 7 nucleotides align to TRBD1. The germline V gene has CDR1 LNHNV and CDR2 YYDKDF (reference sequence). Trimming took 2 bases from V and 6 from J; bases not matched to a gene: 10. The CDR3 length is 15 residues. CDR3 residues: CATSRTSTGLLEQYF. CDR3 sequence (DNA): TGTGCCACCAGCAGAACGTCGACAGGGTTGCTCGAGCAGTACTTC.

The chain joins TRBV9 to TRBJ1-5, with TRBD1 matching 10 bases. CDR1 and CDR2 from the germline V gene are SGDLS and YYNGEE. The ends lost 5 bases at V and 2 bases at J; junction bases unmatched: 7. The CDR3 extends over 16 amino acids. The CDR3 is CASSAGTGVGNQPQHF. The CDR3 DNA reads TGTGCCAGCAGTGCCGGGACAGGGGTAGGCAATCAGCCCCAGCATTTT.

The chain recombines TRBV27 with TRBJ1-2; D might be TRBD1 (5 bases). The CDR3 is made up of 16 amino acids. The V gene lost 1 base and the J gene lost 6 bases, with 18 bases spanning the gap. CDR1 and CDR2 (germline): MNHEY, SMNVEV (reference sequence). CDR3 loop: CASSLFGQGRQDGYTF. For the CDR3, the DNA is TGTGCCAGCAGTTTATTTGGGCAGGGAAGGCAGGATGGCTACACCTTC.

CDR3 protein: CASSTGSDRATGELFF. The CDR3 DNA follows: TGTGCCAGCTCGACAGGGAGTGACAGAGCCACCGGGGAGCTGTTTTTT. This chain links TRBV18 with TRBJ2-2; the match to TRBD1 covers 7 bases. Germline CDR1 KGHSH, CDR2 LQKENI. The CDR3 consists of 16 residues. V trimming: 6 bases; J trimming: 4 bases; junction bases outside the gene matches: 11.

V and J are TRBV15 and TRBJ2-7; 9 bases fit TRBD1. Germline values: CDR1 LNHNV, CDR2 YYDKDF (reference sequence). After removal of 0 bases from V and 2 bases from J, the junction contained 2 bases not matched to a gene. This CDR3 spans 15 amino acids. CDR3 sequence: CATSRDGTGPYEQYF. CDR3 coding DNA: TGTGCCACCAGCAGAGATGGGACAGGGCCCTACGAGCAGTACTTC.

The chain carries TRBV10-1 and TRBJ2-1; 9 bases are shared with TRBD2. Losses at the gene ends were 7 bases for V and 10 bases for J; bases not matched to a gene: 14. Germline CDR1 WNHNN, CDR2 SYGVQD (reference sequence). The CDR3 covers 15 residues. CDR3 DNA sequence: TGCGCCAGCACGGCGCGGGAGGGCCAGGAAGGGGAGCAGTTCTTC. Residues: CASTAREGQEGEQFF.

CDR3 region: CASSSQTGFGYTF. The DNA for the CDR3 is TGCGCCAGCAGCTCACAGACAGGGTTTGGCTACACCTTC. V is TRBV5-1 and J is TRBJ1-2; 7 bases match TRBD1. This CDR3 is 13 amino acids long. Unmatched junction bases numbered 6, after V lost 3 bases and J lost 7 bases. The germline CDR1 and CDR2 sequences are SGHRS and YFSETQ.

This rearrangement joins TRBV6-6 to TRBJ2-1; 15 bases map to TRBD2. There are 20 residues in the CDR3. Trimming at V came to 6 bases and at J to 4 bases, leaving 16 bases not matched to a gene. CDR1 is MNHNY and CDR2 is SVGAGI in the germline V gene (reference sequence). Here the CDR3 reads CASSSPPGLAGGGVYNEQFF. Written as DNA, the CDR3 is TGTGCCAGCAGCTCCCCTCCGGGACTAGCGGGGGGAGGGGTGTACAATGAGCAGTTCTTC.

Regarding this clone: Being one base from a much bigger clone, this may be a read error. This chain links TRBV18 with TRBJ2-1; 10 bases map to TRBD1. The V segment lost 3 bases and the J segment 9 bases; nucleotides outside the gene matches: 8. CDR1 is KGHSH and CDR2 is LQKENI in the germline V gene. The length of the CDR3 is 15 residues. This CDR3 is CASSPGTGVTGEQFF. The CDR3 nucleotides read TGTGCCAGCTCACCCGGGACAGGGGTAACCGGTGAGCAGTTCTTC.

The J gene is TRBJ2-1, the V gene TRBV4-1; D possibly corresponds to TRBD2 (5 bases). CDR1 and CDR2 (germline): MGHRA, YSYEKL. V gave up 5 bases and J gave up 8 bases, with 13 bases separating them. This CDR3 comprises 13 residues. The CDR3 DNA sequence: TGCGCCAGCAGCACCCCCGGGATCGATGAGCAGTTCTTC. Translated, it gives CASSTPGIDEQFF.

This chain connects TRBV6-2 or TRBV6-3 to TRBJ1-3; D is uncertain. The CDR3 is 13 residues long. Per the germline V gene, CDR1 is MNHEY and CDR2 is SVGEGT. V shed 5 bases and J shed 4 bases, with 9 bases lying between them. The CDR3: CASSASGGNTIYF. The CDR3, as DNA: TGTGCCAGCAGTGCAAGCGGCGGAAACACCATATATTTT.

A single count supports this clone. V and J are TRBV14 and TRBJ2-5; 9 bases are shared with TRBD1. Germline CDR1 and CDR2: SGHDN and FVKESK. The CDR3 is 15 amino acids. V lost 5 bases to trimming and J lost 5 bases; unmatched junction nucleotides: 9. The CDR3 nucleotides are TGTGCCAGCAGCATGCACAGGGGGCTATCGGAGACCCAGTACTTC. This encodes CASSMHRGLSETQYF.

The rearrangement links TRBV7-2 to TRBJ2-1; possibly TRBD2 for D (5 bases). V lost 2 bases, J lost 7 bases, and 15 bases lay in between. The CDR3 has 15 residues. Germline CDR1 is SGHTA and CDR2 is FQGNSA. The CDR3 is CASSLQDLEANEQFF. The CDR3 DNA is TGTGCCAGCAGCTTACAGGACCTGGAGGCTAATGAGCAGTTCTTC.